The 14 T cell receptor beta chains listed next were all sequenced from one sample in a study of naive and memory T cell subsets. Study-level results: Possibly reflecting memory cells re-expressing CD45RA, a few larger clonotypes occurred in naive repertoires, especially CD8.

Their antigens remain unidentified. An equimolar mix of two oligonucleotides served as the beta constant-region primer for TRBC1 and TRBC2. The ligated cDNA underwent four PCR rounds using SP2 and nested alpha and beta constant-region primers. TCRdb re-called the UMI-ligation and nested PCR reads with MiXCR, one entry per CDR3 protein. The data contain roughly 140,000 distinct CDR3 sequences, more than 15% of them seen just once; the ten biggest clones take up around 0.63%. The source material was naive CD8+ T cells from blood. Every receptor here comes from a human donor in good health.

The genes are TRBV28 and TRBJ1-1; D remains unclear. Per germline, CDR1 MDHEN and CDR2 SYDVKM. The V end lost 3 bases, the J end lost 1 base, and 6 bases lay between the germline ends. CDR3 length: 13 amino acids. The CDR3 DNA is TGTGCCAGCAGTTTTGAACGGAACACTGAAGCTTTCTTT. This gives the protein CASSFERNTEAFF. The variable domain in full, with the rest retrieved from reference TRBV28 and TRBJ1-1, is DVKVTQSSRYLVKRTGEKVFLECVQDMDHENMFWYRQDPGLGLRLIYFSYDVKMKEKGDIPEGYSVSREKKERFSLILESASTNQTSMYLCASSFERNTEAFFGQGTRLTVV.

The rearrangement joins TRBV6-5 to TRBJ2-7, with 11 bases identical to TRBD2. After removal of 0 bases from V and 6 bases from J, the junction contained 4 bases not matched to a gene. The CDR3 is made up of 15 amino acids. CDR1 is MNHEY and CDR2 is SVGAGI in the germline V gene. The DNA of the CDR3 is TGTGCCAGCAGTTACTCCACTAGCGGGAGAGGCGAGCAGTACTTC. It specifies CASSYSTSGRGEQYF.

This sequence joins TRBV28 and TRBJ2-1; D gene ambiguous. Germline V lookup: CDR1 MDHEN, CDR2 SYDVKM. The CDR3 loop spans 14 amino acids. Trimming took 3 bases from V and 4 from J, leaving 10 bases between them. The CDR3 region has the DNA TGTGCCAGCAGTTTCCCCAACGATTACAATGAGCAGTTCTTC. This translates into CASSFPNDYNEQFF.

V and J are TRBV10-3 and TRBJ1-1, with TRBD1 identical over 7 bases. Unmatched junction bases numbered 4, after V lost 6 bases and J lost 0 bases. This CDR3 has 14 amino acids. The V gene's germline CDR1 is ENHRY and CDR2 SYGVKD. CDR3 loop: CAIRTGDMNTEAFF. As DNA, the CDR3 is TGTGCCATCAGAACAGGGGACATGAACACTGAAGCTTTCTTT.

The chain is built from TRBV29-1 and TRBJ2-7; D is tentatively TRBD1 or TRBD2 (5 bases each). Germline CDR1 and CDR2: SQVTM and ANQGSEA. This CDR3 spans 14 amino acids. V was trimmed by 7 bases and J by 3 bases, leaving 19 bases between them. The CDR3 DNA sequence: TGCAGCGCCCTGGCCGGGACGCCTCGCTACGAGCAGTACTTC. Amino acids: CSALAGTPRYEQYF.

This clonotype was detected a few times. The rearrangement joins TRBV24-1 to TRBJ2-3, with 7 bases that match TRBD2. CDR1 and CDR2 (germline): KGHDR, SFDVKD. Losses at the gene ends were 10 bases for V and 1 base for J; bases not matched to a gene: 1. The CDR3 extends over 12 amino acids. CDR3 DNA sequence: TGTGCCACAAGCGGGGGCACAGATACGCAGTATTTT. Amino acids: CATSGGTDTQYF.

This clonotype has more than one count but fewer than ten. The rearrangement links TRBV5-1 to TRBJ2-3; TRBD1 matches at 8 bases. Germline CDR1 SGHRS, CDR2 YFSETQ. J gave up 1 base and V 4 bases, and 5 bases lay outside the gene matches. The CDR3 consists of 15 residues. The CDR3 loop reads CASSPGQAGTDTQYF. In DNA form, the CDR3 reads TGCGCCAGCAGCCCGGGACAGGCCGGCACAGATACGCAGTATTTT.

This rearrangement joins TRBV6-5 to TRBJ2-2, with 7 bases lining up with TRBD2. Germline loops: CDR1 MNHEY, CDR2 SVGAGI. This CDR3 spans 18 amino acids. J gave up 7 bases and V 6 bases, and 20 bases lay outside the gene matches. The CDR3 nucleotides read TGTGCCAGCAGCCAGGCGGCGGAAGGGGAGGGTTCTGGCGGGGAGCTGTTTTTT. It yields the protein CASSQAAEGEGSGGELFF.

This clonotype has just a few counts. The chain is built from TRBV20-1 and TRBJ2-7, with D uncertain. Trimming shortened V by 1 base and J by 7 bases, and 17 bases separated the two germline ends. Germline V gives CDR1 DFQATT, CDR2 SNEGSKA (reference sequence). The CDR3 is 14 residues long. The CDR3 region is CSARGIPSFREQYF. CDR3 bases: TGCAGTGCTAGAGGAATCCCCTCTTTTAGGGAGCAGTACTTC.

This clonotype was detected only a few times. The gene calls are TRBV29-1 and TRBJ2-1, with D perhaps TRBD2 (5 bases). CDR3 length: 12 residues. Germline V CDR1 and CDR2: SQVTM, ANQGSEA. Trimming removed 3 bases from V and 2 bases from J, with 5 bases in between. CDR3 sequence: CSVETTYNEQFF. The CDR3 DNA follows: TGCAGCGTTGAGACTACCTACAATGAGCAGTTCTTC.

The table lists this clonotype with a few counts. The chain combines TRBV28 with TRBJ1-1; 7 bases are shared with TRBD1. This CDR3 comprises 14 residues. After removal of 4 bases from V and 4 bases from J, the junction contained 6 bases not matched to a gene. The germline V gene encodes CDR1 MDHEN and CDR2 SYDVKM. The CDR3 region has the DNA TGTGCCAGCAGTTGGGGGACAGCGCGCACTGAAGCTTTCTTT. It is translated as CASSWGTARTEAFF.

The V gene is TRBV12-3 or TRBV12-4, the J gene TRBJ1-5, with D possibly TRBD1 on 5 matching bases. V was pared by 6 bases and J by 6 bases, with 9 bases between. CDR3 size: 12 residues. CDR3 amino acids: CASSADSQPQHF. In nucleotides, the CDR3 is TGTGCCAGCAGCGCTGACAGTCAGCCCCAGCATTTT.

This clonotype appeared a few times. The V and J genes are TRBV12-3 or TRBV12-4 and TRBJ2-5, with unresolved D. V lost 6 bases and J 1 base, leaving 9 bases between the germline ends. There are 13 residues in the CDR3. The CDR3, as DNA: TGTGCCAGCAGCCGCCCCTTCCAAGAGACCCAGTACTTC. This translates into CASSRPFQETQYF.

V and J are TRBV12-3 or TRBV12-4 and TRBJ1-1, with 7 bases fitting TRBD1. Germline trimming cut 3 bases from V and 5 bases from J; bases unmatched to any gene: 6. This CDR3 spans 14 amino acids. CDR3 nucleotide sequence: TGTGCCAGCAGTTTGACAGGGATGGGGACTGAAGCTTTCTTT. Protein product: CASSLTGMGTEAFF.